This TCR beta chain was sequenced for a study of cytomegalovirus exposure and HLA in healthy donors. General study results and limits: In vitro experiments confirmed that three CMV-associated chains were specific for CMV antigens. The study dropped some indistinguishable V segments, TRBV6-2 and TRBV6-3 among them.

Per germline, CDR1 MDHEN and CDR2 SYDVKM. The trim removed 5 bases at V and 4 bases at J, leaving 3 bases unmatched. This CDR3 is built from 13 residues. Each donor was healthy, and each was a bone marrow donor. Researchers ran the PCR with 60 Vbeta and 13 Jbeta primers. The assay was immunoSEQ multiplex PCR, and TCRdb's table has in-frame clones only and misses some. The repertoire holds under 200,000 clones, with around 80% as singletons. Concerning this clone: Its specificity is unknown.

This TCR derives from a woman aged 40 to 50 in good health and CMV-seronegative. Material: PBMCs. The V call is TRBV28, the J call TRBJ1-1; 8 bases align to TRBD1. The CDR3 sequence: CASSIQGGTEAFF. The CDR3 DNA sequence: TGTGCCAGCAGTATACAGGGGGGCACTGAAGCTTTCTTT.